This T cell receptor beta chain was recovered during a study of T cells in Graves' hyperthyroidism and ophthalmopathy. The junction had 1 base not matched to a gene; V was cut back by 8 bases and J by 2 bases. This CDR3 has 12 residues. Germline-derived CDR1 and CDR2 are LGHDT and YNNKEL (reference sequence). Regions amplified from RNA transcripts were the TCR beta CDR3 regions. HTBI primers were employed in a first-round RT-PCR of the TCR CDR3. TCRdb itself ran the multiplex PCR reads through MiXCR, one entry per CDR3 protein. The sample carries 550,000 to 650,000 distinct CDR3 sequences, 11% to 15% recorded once. In this sample, this clonotype turned up many times.

This clonotype originated in a woman in her 30s with Graves' hyperthyroidism that later progressed to Graves' ophthalmopathy. The sample taken for sequencing was blood. V gene TRBV3-1 combines with J gene TRBJ2-5; 8 nucleotides line up with TRBD1. The CDR3, as DNA: TGTGCCAGCGGACAGGGACAAGAGACCCAGTACTTC. Its translation is CASGQGQETQYF.